The 23 T cell receptor beta chains below come from one sample, sequenced in a study of OX40 agonist ivuxolimab in advanced cancers. Assay: immunoSEQ multiplex PCR; the TCRdb copy retains only in-frame clones and omits some. The sample carries about 58,000 clones, 80% to 90% recorded once. The specimen was CD4+ or CD8+ T cells sorted from blood, collected in a trial of the OX40 agonist ivuxolimab. All receptors derive from an adult with an advanced solid tumor such as melanoma, head and neck, liver or kidney cancer.

The chain recombines TRBV11-2 with TRBJ2-7; D is undetermined. The germline V gene encodes CDR1 SGHAT and CDR2 FQNNGV. This CDR3 has 11 residues. V was pared by 4 bases and J by 7 bases, with 8 bases between. CDR3 in amino acids: CASSSSLEQYF. CDR3 nucleotide sequence: TGTGCCAGCAGCTCTAGTCTTGAGCAGTACTTC.

The rearrangement uses TRBV18 and TRBJ2-5, with TRBD1 identical over 10 bases. The germline gives CDR1 KGHSH, CDR2 LQKENI. The CDR3 contains 16 residues. V gave up 4 bases and J gave up 3 bases; unmatched junction bases: 8. The CDR3 DNA follows: TGTGCCAGCTCACAACTGGACAGGGGGGGAGAAGAGACCCAGTACTTC. This encodes CASSQLDRGGEETQYF.

This chain uses TRBV19 with TRBJ1-2; possibly TRBD1 for D (5 bases). The CDR3 has 15 amino acids. With 6 bases removed from V and 2 bases from J, the gap between germline ends came to 16 bases. Germline loops: CDR1 LNHDA, CDR2 SQIVND (reference sequence). This chain's CDR3 is CASRPIERQNYGYTF. In DNA, the CDR3 is TGTGCCAGTAGGCCCATAGAAAGACAGAACTATGGCTACACCTTC.

The V gene is TRBV19, the J gene TRBJ2-7; 7 bases are shared with TRBD2. Looked up from germline, CDR1 is LNHDA and CDR2 is SQIVND (reference sequence). The CDR3 runs 16 residues. The trim removed 0 bases at V and 2 bases at J, leaving 7 bases unmatched. The CDR3 nucleotides are TGTGCCAGTAGTATAGATAGGGCGAGCGGGACCTACGAGCAGTACTTC. Protein: CASSIDRASGTYEQYF.

This sequence joins TRBV5-5 and TRBJ2-7, with 10 bases that match TRBD1. The V gene's germline CDR1 is SGHKS and CDR2 YYEKEE (reference sequence). The V gene end was trimmed by 0 bases and the J gene end by 3 bases; junction bases not matched to a gene: 9. The CDR3 extends over 17 amino acids. This CDR3 is CASSLGSGQGVIYEQYF. The CDR3 DNA is TGTGCCAGCAGCTTGGGATCAGGACAGGGGGTTATCTACGAGCAGTACTTC.

V is TRBV2 and J is TRBJ2-2; D not certain. Germline loops: CDR1 SNHLY, CDR2 FYNNEI. CDR3 length equals 15 residues. The V end lost 2 bases, the J end lost 0 bases, and 7 bases lay between the germline ends. The CDR3 bases are TGTGCCAGCAGTGAACTTAACACGAACACCGGGGAGCTGTTTTTT. As protein: CASSELNTNTGELFF.

The sample holds one count of this clone. The rearrangement uses TRBV6-1 and TRBJ1-3, with a possible D match to TRBD1 (6 bases). This CDR3 contains 15 residues. Germline assignment: CDR1 MNHNS and CDR2 SASEGT. The V and J ends lost 6 bases and 0 bases respectively, with 12 bases between them. The CDR3 loop reads CASSVQGGSGNTIYF. The CDR3 bases are TGTGCCAGCAGCGTACAGGGCGGCTCTGGAAACACCATATATTTT.

The chain employs TRBV10-3 and TRBJ2-4; 11 nucleotides match TRBD1. Unmatched junction bases numbered 6, after V lost 3 bases and J lost 2 bases. CDR1 and CDR2 from the germline V gene are ENHRY and SYGVKD. The CDR3 runs 17 residues. CDR3 amino acids: CAISDPGTGGSKNIQYF. The CDR3 DNA follows: TGTGCCATCAGTGACCCCGGGACAGGGGGGTCCAAAAACATTCAGTACTTC.

V and J are TRBV27 and TRBJ2-2, with D possibly matching TRBD1 (6 bases). Between the trimmed V and J ends, which lost 4 bases and 0 bases, there was a span of 15 bases. The CDR3 sequence is 17 residues long. Germline CDR1 and CDR2: MNHEY and SMNVEV (reference sequence). The CDR3 DNA is TGTGCCAGCAGTTCGTCCGGTCGGACAGCGAACACCGGGGAGCTGTTTTTT. Its translation is CASSSSGRTANTGELFF.

V is TRBV28 and J is TRBJ1-1; the match to TRBD1 covers 8 bases. This CDR3 spans 15 amino acids. In germline, CDR1 is MDHEN, CDR2 SYDVKM. The ends lost 4 bases at V and 6 bases at J; junction bases unmatched: 10. CDR3 region: CASSSLTGGKAEAFF. CDR3 nucleotide sequence: TGTGCCAGCAGTTCTCTAACAGGGGGGAAGGCTGAAGCTTTCTTT.

The rearrangement uses TRBV23-1 and TRBJ2-7; D not certain. TRBV23-1 belongs to the ORF category, with a function that is uncertain. The CDR3 covers 13 residues. The CDR3 coding sequence is TGCGCTTACTTCCCGGGCGCCTCGCGCGAGCAGTACTTC. As protein: CAYFPGASREQYF.

The chain carries TRBV2 and TRBJ2-7; the match to TRBD1 covers 8 bases. The ends lost 10 bases at V and 3 bases at J; junction bases unmatched: 5. Germline-derived CDR1 and CDR2 are SNHLY and FYNNEI. CDR3 length: 12 residues. This CDR3 reads CATRTGSYEQYF. The CDR3 DNA reads TGTGCCACGCGGACAGGGAGCTACGAGCAGTACTTC.

V gene TRBV7-8 combines with J gene TRBJ2-5; D unclear. Germline CDR1 reads SGHVS; CDR2 reads FQNEAQ. The CDR3 is made up of 14 amino acids. V was pared by 2 bases and J by 2 bases, with 9 bases between. For the CDR3, the DNA is TGTGCCAGCAGCTTAATGAGGTTTCAAGAGACCCAGTACTTC. It encodes CASSLMRFQETQYF.

The rearrangement joins TRBV5-1 to TRBJ2-2, with D hard to call. In germline, CDR1 is SGHRS, CDR2 YFSETQ. Trimming left V 6 bases short and J 5 bases short, with 14 bases between. This CDR3 contains 14 residues. CDR3 bases: TGCGCCAGCAATCCGGGTATGAGGACCGGGGAGCTGTTTTTT. Its translation is CASNPGMRTGELFF. The full variable domain, rest sourced from reference TRBV5-1 and TRBJ2-2, is KAGVTQTPRYLIKTRGQQVTLSCSPISGHRSVSWYQQTPGQGLQFLFEYFSETQRNKGNFPGRFSGRQFSNSRSEMNVSTLELGDSALYLCASNPGMRTGELFFGEGSRLTVL.

V usage is TRBV6-1 and J usage is TRBJ2-7, with D maybe TRBD1 (5 bases). The CDR3 sequence is 13 residues long. Trimming pared 8 bases from V and 4 bases from J, leaving 15 bases between. CDR1 and CDR2 (germline): MNHNS, SASEGT. The CDR3 loop is CASCQGIGYEQYF. CDR3 DNA: TGTGCCAGCTGCCAGGGTATAGGTTACGAGCAGTACTTC.

This clone was observed a single time. The chain has TRBV30 and TRBJ2-5; 7 bases match TRBD1. The length of the CDR3 is 14 residues. V was pared by 4 bases and J by 6 bases, with 11 bases of the junction left unmatched. Germline CDR1 reads GTSNPN; CDR2 reads SVGIG (reference sequence). DNA of the CDR3: TGTGCCTGGAATTCGGGGACAGATGGAAAGACCCAGTACTTC. Residues: CAWNSGTDGKTQYF.

V usage is TRBV5-6 and J usage is TRBJ1-2; D unclear. The CDR3 runs 17 residues. Germline assignment: CDR1 SGHDT and CDR2 YYEEEE. Trimming took off 3 bases at V and 4 bases at J, with 22 bases between the two ends. The CDR3 is CASSSLTGRYYLYGYTF. CDR3 sequence (DNA): TGTGCCAGCAGCTCCCTGACCGGGAGGTACTACCTCTATGGCTACACCTTC.

Here the CDR3 DNA reads TGTGCCAGCAGTGTAGGGACAGGAGTTCGAGCTTTCTTT. Protein: CASSVGTGVRAFF. The V gene is TRBV2, the J gene TRBJ1-1; 8 bases map to TRBD1. The germline V gene has CDR1 SNHLY and CDR2 FYNNEI. There are 13 residues in the CDR3. After removal of 4 bases from V and 10 bases from J, the junction contained 8 bases not matched to a gene.

The V and J genes are TRBV27 and TRBJ2-2; D possibly uses TRBD1 or TRBD2 (5 bases each). Germline loops: CDR1 MNHEY, CDR2 SMNVEV (reference sequence). V was cut by 7 bases and J by 3 bases, with 15 bases left in between. The CDR3 is 15 residues long. The CDR3 DNA is TGTGCCAGCAAATTCGGGGCGTTGGACACCGGGGAGCTGTTTTTT. Translating gives CASKFGALDTGELFF.

The rearrangement uses TRBV7-8 and TRBJ2-5; TRBD2 agrees at 11 bases. This CDR3 has 18 amino acids. J was trimmed by 5 bases and V by 2 bases; bases with no gene match: 13. Germline-derived CDR1 and CDR2 are SGHVS and FQNEAQ. CDR3 coding DNA: TGTGCCAGCAGCTTATCAGGGACTAGCGGCCCTTCGGGTGAGACCCAGTACTTC. This translates into CASSLSGTSGPSGETQYF.

This chain uses TRBV19 with TRBJ2-5, with D perhaps TRBD2 (5 bases). CDR3 size: 14 residues. Germline V CDR1 and CDR2: LNHDA, SQIVND (reference sequence). V lost 0 bases and J 5 bases, leaving 10 bases between the germline ends. The DNA of the CDR3 is TGTGCCAGTAGTATAGACAGATGGAGGGAGACCCAGTACTTC. This sequence encodes CASSIDRWRETQYF.

The rearrangement uses TRBV27 and TRBJ1-4; 10 bases are a match to TRBD1. The germline V gene has CDR1 MNHEY and CDR2 SMNVEV (reference sequence). This CDR3 contains 15 residues. With 6 bases clipped from V and 5 bases from J, the junction kept 6 bases outside the gene matches. Here the CDR3 reads CASRTTTGGNEKLFF. The CDR3 DNA follows: TGTGCCAGCAGGACCACGACAGGGGGCAATGAAAAACTGTTTTTT.

The chain has TRBV27 and TRBJ2-2; 7 bases align to TRBD2. Trimming removed 4 bases from V and 5 bases from J; junction bases left unmatched: 10. There are 16 residues in the CDR3. Germline CDR1 reads MNHEY; CDR2 reads SMNVEV (reference sequence). CDR3 sequence (DNA): TGTGCCAGCAGTTCACTAGCGCTAAGACGGACCGGGGAGCTGTTTTTT. This sequence encodes CASSSLALRRTGELFF.